Included here is one T cell receptor (beta chain) sequence, with context. This entry is derived from a study of blood T cell repertoires in COVID-19. Study-wide context: Samples representing acute and convalescent COVID-19 were sourced from the United States, Italy and Spain.

CDR1 is SNHLY and CDR2 is FYNNEI in the germline V gene. This CDR3 has 16 residues. Trimming took off 3 bases at V and 0 bases at J, with 12 bases between the two ends. Per the original methods: Amplification from reference gene primers served as the basis for estimated nucleated cell counts. Assay used: immunoSEQ multiplex PCR; TCRdb lists only in-frame clones, some missing. The V and J calls and the clone size are those of that table, but D and trimming were determined from the DNA. The sample includes about 500,000 clones, approximately 90% of them seen just once. Participant-reported clinical history was the basis for cohort assignment. Donors in Cohort 3 counted as recovered after two negative PCRs, clearance, or symptom resolution.

Material: PBMCs or T cells enriched from blood (not recorded which). The source is a woman younger than 35 who had recovered from COVID-19. The gene calls are TRBV2 and TRBJ1-5, with D possibly being TRBD1 (5 bases). DNA for the CDR3: TGTGCCAGCAGTGAGTTGCGGGGGGATAGCAATCAGCCCCAGCATTTT. Its translation: CASSELRGDSNQPQHF.